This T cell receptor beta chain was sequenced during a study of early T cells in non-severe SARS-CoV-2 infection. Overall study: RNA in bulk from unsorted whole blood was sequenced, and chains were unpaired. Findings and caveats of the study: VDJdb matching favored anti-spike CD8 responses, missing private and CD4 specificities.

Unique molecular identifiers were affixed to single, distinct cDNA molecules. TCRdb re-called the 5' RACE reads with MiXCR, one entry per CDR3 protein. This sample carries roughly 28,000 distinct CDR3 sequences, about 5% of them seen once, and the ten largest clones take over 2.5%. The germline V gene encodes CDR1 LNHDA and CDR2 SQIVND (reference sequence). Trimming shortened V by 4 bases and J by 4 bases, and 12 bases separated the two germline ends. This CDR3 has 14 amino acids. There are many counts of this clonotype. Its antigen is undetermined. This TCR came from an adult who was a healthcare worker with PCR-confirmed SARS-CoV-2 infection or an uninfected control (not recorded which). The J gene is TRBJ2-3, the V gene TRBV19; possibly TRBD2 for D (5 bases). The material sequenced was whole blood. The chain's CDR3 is CASSTSTGADTQYF. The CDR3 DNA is TGTGCCAGTAGTACCTCCACCGGGGCAGATACGCAGTATTTT.